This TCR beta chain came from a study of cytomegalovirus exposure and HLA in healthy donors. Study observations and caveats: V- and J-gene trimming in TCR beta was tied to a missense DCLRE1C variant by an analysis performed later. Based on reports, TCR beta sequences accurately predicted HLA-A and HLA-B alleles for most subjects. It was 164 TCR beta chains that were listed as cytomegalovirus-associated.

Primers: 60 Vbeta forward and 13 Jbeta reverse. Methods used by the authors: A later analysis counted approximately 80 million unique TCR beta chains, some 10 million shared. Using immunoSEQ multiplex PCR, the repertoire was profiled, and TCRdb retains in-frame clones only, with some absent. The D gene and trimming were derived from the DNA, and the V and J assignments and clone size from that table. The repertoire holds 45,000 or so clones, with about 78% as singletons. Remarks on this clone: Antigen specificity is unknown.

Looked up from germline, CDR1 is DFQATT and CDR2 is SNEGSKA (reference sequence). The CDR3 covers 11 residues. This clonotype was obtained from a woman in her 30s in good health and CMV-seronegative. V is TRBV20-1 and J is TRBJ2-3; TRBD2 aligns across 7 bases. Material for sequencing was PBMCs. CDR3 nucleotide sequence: TGCGCGGGACTATTCACTCCTACGCAGTATTTT. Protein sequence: CAGLFTPTQYF.